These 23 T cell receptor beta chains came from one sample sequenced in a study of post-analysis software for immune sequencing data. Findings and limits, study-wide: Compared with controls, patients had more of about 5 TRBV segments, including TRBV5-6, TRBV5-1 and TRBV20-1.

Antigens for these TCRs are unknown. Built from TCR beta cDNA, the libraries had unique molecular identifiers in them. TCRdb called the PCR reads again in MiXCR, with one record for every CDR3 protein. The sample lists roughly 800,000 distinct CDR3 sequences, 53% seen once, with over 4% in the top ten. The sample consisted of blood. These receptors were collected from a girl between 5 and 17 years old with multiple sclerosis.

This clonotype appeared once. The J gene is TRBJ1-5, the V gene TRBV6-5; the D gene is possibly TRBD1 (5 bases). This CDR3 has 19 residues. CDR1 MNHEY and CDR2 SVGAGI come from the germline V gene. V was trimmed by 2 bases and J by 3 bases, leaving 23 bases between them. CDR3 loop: CASSYRADSHMGSNQPQHF. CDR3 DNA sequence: TGTGCCAGCAGTTACCGGGCCGACAGCCACATGGGGTCCAATCAGCCCCAGCATTTT.

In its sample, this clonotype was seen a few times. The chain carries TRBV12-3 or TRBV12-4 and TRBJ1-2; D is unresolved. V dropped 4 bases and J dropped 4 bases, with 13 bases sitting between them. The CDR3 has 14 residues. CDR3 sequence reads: CASSSGGWVYGYTF. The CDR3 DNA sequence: TGTGCCAGCAGTTCGGGTGGATGGGTCTATGGCTACACCTTC.

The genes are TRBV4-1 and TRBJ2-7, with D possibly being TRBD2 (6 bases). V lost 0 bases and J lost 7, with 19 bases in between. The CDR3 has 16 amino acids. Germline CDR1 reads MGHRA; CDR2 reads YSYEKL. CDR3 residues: CASSQELGGSLGEQYF. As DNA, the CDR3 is TGCGCCAGCAGCCAAGAGCTCGGGGGTTCCCTTGGGGAGCAGTACTTC.

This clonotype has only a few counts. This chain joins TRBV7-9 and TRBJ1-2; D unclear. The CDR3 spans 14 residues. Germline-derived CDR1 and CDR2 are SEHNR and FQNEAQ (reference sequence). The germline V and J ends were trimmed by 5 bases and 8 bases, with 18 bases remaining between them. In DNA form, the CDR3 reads TGTGCCAGCAGCCCCACGGATACGGGAGGGGGCTACACCTTC. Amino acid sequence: CASSPTDTGGGYTF.

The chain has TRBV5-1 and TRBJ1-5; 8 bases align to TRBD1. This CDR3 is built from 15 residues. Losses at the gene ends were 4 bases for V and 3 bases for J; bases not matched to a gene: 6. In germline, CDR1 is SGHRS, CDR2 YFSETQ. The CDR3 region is CASSLTGDYNQPQHF. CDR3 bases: TGCGCCAGCAGCCTGACAGGGGACTACAATCAGCCCCAGCATTTT.

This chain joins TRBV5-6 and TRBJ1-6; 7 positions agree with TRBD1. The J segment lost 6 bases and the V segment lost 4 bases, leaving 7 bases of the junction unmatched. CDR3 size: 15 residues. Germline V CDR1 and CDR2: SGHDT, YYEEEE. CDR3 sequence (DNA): TGTGCCAGCAGCACCGGACAGGCACTTAATTCACCCCTCCACTTT. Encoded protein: CASSTGQALNSPLHF.

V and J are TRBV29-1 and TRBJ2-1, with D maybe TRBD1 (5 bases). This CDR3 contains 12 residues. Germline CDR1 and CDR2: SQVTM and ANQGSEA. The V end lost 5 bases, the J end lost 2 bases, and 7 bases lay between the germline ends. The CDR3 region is CSVPQAYNEQFF. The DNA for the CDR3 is TGCAGCGTTCCACAGGCCTACAATGAGCAGTTCTTC.

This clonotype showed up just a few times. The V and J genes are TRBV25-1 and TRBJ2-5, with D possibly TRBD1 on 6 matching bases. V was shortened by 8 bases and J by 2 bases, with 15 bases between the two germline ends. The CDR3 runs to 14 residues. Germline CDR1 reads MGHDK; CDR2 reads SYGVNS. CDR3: CASGPRDTQETQYF. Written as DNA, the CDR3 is TGTGCCAGCGGACCCCGGGACACTCAAGAGACCCAGTACTTC.

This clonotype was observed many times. CDR3 loop: CASSLAPGQGSYEQYF. The CDR3 DNA sequence: TGCGCCAGCAGCTTGGCTCCGGGACAGGGTTCGTACGAGCAGTACTTC. V usage is TRBV5-1 and J usage is TRBJ2-7, with TRBD1 matching over 9 bases. The V and J ends lost 0 bases and 4 bases, in that order; junction bases with no gene match: 8. This CDR3 spans 16 amino acids. Germline lookup yields CDR1 SGHRS and CDR2 YFSETQ.

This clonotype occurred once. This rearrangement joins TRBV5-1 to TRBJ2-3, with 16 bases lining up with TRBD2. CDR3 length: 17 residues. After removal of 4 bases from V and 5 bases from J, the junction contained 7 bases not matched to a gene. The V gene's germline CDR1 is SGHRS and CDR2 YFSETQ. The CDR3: CASSLGTSGGARDTQYF. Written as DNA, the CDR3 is TGCGCCAGCAGCCTGGGGACTAGCGGGGGGGCTCGAGATACGCAGTATTTT.

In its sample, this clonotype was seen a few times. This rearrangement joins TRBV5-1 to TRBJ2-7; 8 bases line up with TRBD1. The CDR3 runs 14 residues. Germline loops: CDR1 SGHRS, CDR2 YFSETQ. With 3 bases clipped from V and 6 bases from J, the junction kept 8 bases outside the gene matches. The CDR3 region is CASSSDRGGFEQYF. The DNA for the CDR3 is TGCGCCAGCAGCTCCGACAGGGGTGGGTTCGAGCAGTACTTC.

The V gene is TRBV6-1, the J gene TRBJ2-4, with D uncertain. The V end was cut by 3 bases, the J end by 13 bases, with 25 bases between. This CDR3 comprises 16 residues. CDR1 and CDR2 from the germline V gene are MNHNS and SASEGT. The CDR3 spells CASSDSSRRPNGVQYF. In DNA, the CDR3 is TGTGCCAGCAGTGACAGTTCCCGACGTCCAAATGGGGTGCAGTACTTC.

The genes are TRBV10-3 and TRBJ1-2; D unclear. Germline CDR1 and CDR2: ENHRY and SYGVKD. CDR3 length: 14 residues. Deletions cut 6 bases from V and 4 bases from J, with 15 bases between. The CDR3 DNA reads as TGTGCCATCAGCCCCCTTTTGCAAGGCTATGGCTACACCTTC. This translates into CAISPLLQGYGYTF.

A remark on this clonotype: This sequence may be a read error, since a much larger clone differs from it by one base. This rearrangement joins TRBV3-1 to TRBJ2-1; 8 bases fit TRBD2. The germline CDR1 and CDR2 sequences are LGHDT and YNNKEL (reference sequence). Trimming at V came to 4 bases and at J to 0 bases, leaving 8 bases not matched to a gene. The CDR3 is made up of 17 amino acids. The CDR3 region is CASSPIRGRSSYNEQFF. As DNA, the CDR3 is TGTGCCAGCAGCCCAATTCGCGGGAGGAGCTCCTACAATGAGCAGTTCTTC.

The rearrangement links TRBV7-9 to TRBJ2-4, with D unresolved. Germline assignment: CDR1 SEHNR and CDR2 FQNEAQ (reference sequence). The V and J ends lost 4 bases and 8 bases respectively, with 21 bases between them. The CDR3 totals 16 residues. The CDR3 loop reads CASSSTPGPQLDIQYF. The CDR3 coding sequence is TGTGCCAGCAGCTCCACTCCCGGGCCACAGTTGGACATTCAGTACTTC. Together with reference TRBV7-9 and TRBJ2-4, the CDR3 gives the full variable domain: DTGVSQNPRHKITKRGQNVTFRCDPISEHNRLYWYRQTLGQGPEFLTYFQNEAQLEKSRLLSDRFSAERPKGSFSTLEIQRTEQGDSAMYLCASSSTPGPQLDIQYFGAGTRLSVL.

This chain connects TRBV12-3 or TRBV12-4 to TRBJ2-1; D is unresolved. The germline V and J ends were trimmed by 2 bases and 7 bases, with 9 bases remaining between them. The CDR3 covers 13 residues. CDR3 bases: TGTGCCAGCAGTTTACTAGAAGGAAATGAGCAGTTCTTC. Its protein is CASSLLEGNEQFF.

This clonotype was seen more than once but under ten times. The DNA for the CDR3 is TGTGCCAGCAGCTTCGGGTGGGCCGCACAAGAGACCCAGTACTTC. As protein: CASSFGWAAQETQYF. The V and J genes are TRBV5-6 and TRBJ2-5; D is unresolved. The CDR3 totals 15 residues. V was shortened by 2 bases and J by 2 bases, with 13 bases between the two germline ends. The germline V gene has CDR1 SGHDT and CDR2 YYEEEE.

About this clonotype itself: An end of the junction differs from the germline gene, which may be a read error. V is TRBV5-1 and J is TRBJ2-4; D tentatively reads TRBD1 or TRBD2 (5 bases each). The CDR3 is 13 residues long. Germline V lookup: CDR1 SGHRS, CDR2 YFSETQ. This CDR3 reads CANSLGRQNIQYF. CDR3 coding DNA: TGCGCCAACAGCTTGGGACGGCAAAACATTCAGTACTTC.

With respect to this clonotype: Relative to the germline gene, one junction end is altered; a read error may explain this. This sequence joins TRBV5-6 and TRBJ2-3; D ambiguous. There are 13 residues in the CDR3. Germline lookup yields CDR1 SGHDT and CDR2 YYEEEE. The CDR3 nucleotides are TGTGCCGGCAGCTTGGAATTGGCAGATACGCAGTATTTT. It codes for CAGSLELADTQYF.

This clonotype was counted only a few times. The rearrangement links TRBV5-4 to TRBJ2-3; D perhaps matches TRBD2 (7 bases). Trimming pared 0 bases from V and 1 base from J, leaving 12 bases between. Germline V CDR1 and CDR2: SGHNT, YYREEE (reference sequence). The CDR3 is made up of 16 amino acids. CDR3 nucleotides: TGTGCCAGCAGCTTGGCGCGGGGGCTTCGCACAGATACGCAGTATTTT. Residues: CASSLARGLRTDTQYF.

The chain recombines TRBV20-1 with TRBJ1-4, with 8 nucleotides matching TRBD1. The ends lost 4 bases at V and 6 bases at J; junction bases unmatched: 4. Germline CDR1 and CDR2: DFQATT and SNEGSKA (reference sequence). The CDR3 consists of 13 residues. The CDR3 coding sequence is TGCAGTGCTAAACAGGGGGGGGATGAAAAACTGTTTTTT. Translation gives CSAKQGGDEKLFF.

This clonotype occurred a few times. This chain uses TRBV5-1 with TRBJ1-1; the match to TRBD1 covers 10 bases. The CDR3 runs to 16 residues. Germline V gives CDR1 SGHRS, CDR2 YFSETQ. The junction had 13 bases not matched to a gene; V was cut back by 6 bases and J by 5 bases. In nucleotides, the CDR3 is TGCGCCAGCACCGATCCCGACAGGGGGCGGGGAACTGAAGCTTTCTTT. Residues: CASTDPDRGRGTEAFF.

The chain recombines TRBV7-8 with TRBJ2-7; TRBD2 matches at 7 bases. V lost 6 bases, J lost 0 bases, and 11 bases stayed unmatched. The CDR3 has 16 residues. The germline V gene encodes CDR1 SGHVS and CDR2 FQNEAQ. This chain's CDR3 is CASRFGLADSSYEQYF. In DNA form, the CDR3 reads TGTGCCAGCAGATTTGGGCTAGCGGATTCCTCCTACGAGCAGTACTTC.